These 18 T cell receptor beta chains were sequenced from one sample in a study of T cell repertoires in cytomegalovirus infection. TCRdb reprocessed the reads via MiXCR and lists one record per CDR3 protein. The sample lists around 630,000 distinct CDR3 sequences; roughly a quarter were seen once. The sample comprised CD8+ T cells from PBMCs. These receptors originate from a human donor in good health (CMV status not recorded). Some clones in this sample may be carry-over from other donors' samples.

This clonotype was detected only a few times. The CDR3 DNA reads as TGTGCCAGCAGAAATGACAGGGGTTTCAACGAGCAGTACGTC. Amino acid sequence: CASRNDRGFNEQYV. V and J are TRBV27 and TRBJ2-7; the match to TRBD1 covers 8 bases. The trim removed 6 bases at V and 5 bases at J, leaving 9 bases unmatched. There are 14 residues in the CDR3. Germline CDR1 and CDR2: MNHEY and SMNVEV (reference sequence).

This clonotype was seen only a few times. The chain links TRBV6-2 or TRBV6-3 to TRBJ2-5; the D gene could be TRBD1 or TRBD2 (6 bases each). Trimming pared 2 bases from V and 5 bases from J, leaving 18 bases between. The CDR3 runs 16 residues. CDR1 and CDR2 (germline): MNHEY, SVGEGT. The DNA for the CDR3 is TGTGCCAGCAGTTACAACGGGGGCCCTACAAGGGAGACCCAGTACTTC. Encoded protein: CASSYNGGPTRETQYF.

Only a few counts were recorded for this clonotype. This chain uses TRBV13 with TRBJ2-1; D not certain. The CDR3 is 13 residues long. Germline CDR1 reads PRHDT; CDR2 reads FYEKMQ (reference sequence). The V and J ends lost 5 bases and 5 bases respectively, with 10 bases between them. The CDR3 nucleotides are TGTGCCAGCAGCCTGGCACCAAACAATGAGCAGTTCTTC. It encodes CASSLAPNNEQFF. Full variable domain (rest looked up from reference TRBV13 and TRBJ2-1): AAGVIQSPRHLIKEKRETATLKCYPIPRHDTVYWYQQGPGQDPQFLISFYEKMQSDKGSIPDRFSAQQFSDYHSELNMSSLELGDSALYFCASSLAPNNEQFFGPGTRLTVL.

The chain combines TRBV20-1 with TRBJ2-7, with D perhaps TRBD1 (8 bases). CDR1 and CDR2 from the germline V gene are DFQATT and SNEGSKA (reference sequence). The CDR3 consists of 17 residues. Between the trimmed V and J ends, which lost 5 bases and 4 bases, there was a span of 27 bases. In DNA, the CDR3 is TGCAGTGCTGCGGAGCGGGTCCGGACAGGGAGGGCGTACGAGCAGTACTTC. This gives the protein CSAAERVRTGRAYEQYF.

The chain joins TRBV6-1 to TRBJ2-3; D might be TRBD2 (5 bases). This CDR3 is built from 14 residues. Between the trimmed V and J ends, which lost 5 bases and 5 bases, there was a span of 14 bases. Germline values: CDR1 MNHNS, CDR2 SASEGT. CDR3 loop: CASSSGRTKDTQYF. For the CDR3, the DNA is TGTGCCAGCAGTTCGGGGAGAACGAAAGATACGCAGTATTTT.

Note on this clonotype: A much bigger clone sits one base away, suggesting this may be a read error. The J gene is TRBJ1-5, the V gene TRBV7-6, with 7 bases fitting TRBD1. In germline, CDR1 is SGHVS, CDR2 FNYEAQ. The length of the CDR3 is 15 residues. For the CDR3, the DNA is TGTGCCAACAGCTTCGAACAGGGGATCAATCAGCCCCAGCATTTT. It translates to CANSFEQGINQPQHF.

The chain carries TRBV7-9 and TRBJ1-6; D call uncertain. This CDR3 contains 17 residues. Between the trimmed V and J ends, which lost 5 bases and 7 bases, there was a span of 21 bases. Germline V gene lookup returns CDR1 SEHNR and CDR2 FQNEAQ (reference sequence). Here the CDR3 reads CASSGRKAGDKNSPLHF. CDR3 nucleotides: TGTGCCAGCAGCGGTAGAAAGGCAGGTGATAAGAATTCACCCCTCCACTTT. The variable domain in full, completed from reference TRBV7-9 and TRBJ1-6, reads DTGVSQNPRHKITKRGQNVTFRCDPISEHNRLYWYRQTLGQGPEFLTYFQNEAQLEKSRLLSDRFSAERPKGSFSTLEIQRTEQGDSAMYLCASSGRKAGDKNSPLHFGNGTRLTVT.

There are a few counts of this clonotype. This rearrangement joins TRBV28 to TRBJ1-5; maybe TRBD1 (5 bases). This CDR3 spans 17 amino acids. V lost 7 bases, J lost 7 bases, and 26 bases lay in between. From germline, CDR1 is MDHEN and CDR2 SYDVKM. CDR3 sequence reads: CASNLERGSRIGQPQHF. As DNA, the CDR3 is TGTGCCAGCAATCTAGAGAGGGGAAGTCGTATAGGCCAGCCCCAGCATTTT.

This clonotype turned up a few times. The V gene is TRBV7-6, the J gene TRBJ2-5; 8 bases line up with TRBD2. Unmatched junction bases numbered 5, after V lost 0 bases and J lost 2 bases. Germline loops: CDR1 SGHVS, CDR2 FNYEAQ. The CDR3 contains 16 residues. Here the CDR3 reads CASSLAPSGGQETQYF. The CDR3 region has the DNA TGTGCCAGCAGCTTAGCGCCCAGCGGGGGACAAGAGACCCAGTACTTC.

This sequence joins TRBV29-1 and TRBJ2-7; perhaps TRBD2 as D (6 bases). V was clipped by 8 bases and J by 3 bases, with 17 bases between them. This CDR3 has 13 amino acids. CDR1 is SQVTM and CDR2 is ANQGSEA in the germline V gene. The CDR3 region is CSFLHGGSYEQYF. CDR3 in DNA: TGCAGCTTCCTTCACGGAGGGAGCTACGAGCAGTACTTC.

This chain uses TRBV24-1 with TRBJ2-2, with 10 bases that match TRBD1. CDR3 length: 16 residues. Per the germline V gene, CDR1 is KGHDR and CDR2 is SFDVKD. V shed 4 bases, J shed 3 bases, and the junction held 4 bases outside the gene matches. The chain's CDR3 is CATSDGDRGYTGELFF. In nucleotides, the CDR3 is TGTGCCACCAGTGACGGGGACAGGGGTTACACCGGGGAGCTGTTTTTT.

This chain links TRBV4-1 with TRBJ2-7; 7 nucleotides match TRBD2. The CDR3 extends over 15 amino acids. The germline gives CDR1 MGHRA, CDR2 YSYEKL. V shed 0 bases, J shed 2 bases, and the junction held 4 bases outside the gene matches. The CDR3 DNA reads TGCGCCAGCAGCCAAGATACTAGCGCAACCTACGAGCAGTACTTC. Its translation is CASSQDTSATYEQYF.

The chain is built from TRBV20-1 and TRBJ2-1, with TRBD2 identical over 14 bases. Germline V gene data show CDR1 as DFQATT and CDR2 as SNEGSKA (reference sequence). CDR3 length: 17 residues. V shed 0 bases, J shed 8 bases, and the junction held 9 bases outside the gene matches. This CDR3 reads CSARDPRLAGGPDEQFF. The DNA of the CDR3 is TGCAGTGCTAGAGACCCCCGACTAGCGGGGGGGCCTGATGAGCAGTTCTTC.

This clonotype appeared many times. This rearrangement joins TRBV7-6 to TRBJ2-3; no clear D gene. Germline loops: CDR1 SGHVS, CDR2 FNYEAQ. The germline V and J ends were trimmed by 5 bases and 2 bases, with 11 bases remaining between them. This CDR3 region has 14 residues. This chain's CDR3 is CASSIGVNTDTQYF. Written as DNA, the CDR3 is TGTGCCAGCAGCATTGGGGTTAACACAGATACGCAGTATTTT.

V usage is TRBV6-2 or TRBV6-3 and J usage is TRBJ2-7; TRBD2 matches 7 bases. Germline V gene lookup returns CDR1 MNHEY and CDR2 SVGEGT. This CDR3 spans 14 amino acids. V lost 2 bases, J lost 2 bases, and 3 bases stayed unmatched. Here the CDR3 DNA reads TGTGCCAGCAGTTACAGGGAGGGGACCTACGAGCAGTACGTC. Translation gives CASSYREGTYEQYV.

A few counts support this clonotype. The chain uses TRBV7-6 and TRBJ2-1, with TRBD2 matching over 12 bases. The germline V gene has CDR1 SGHVS and CDR2 FNYEAQ. The CDR3 has 17 amino acids. V lost 2 bases to trimming and J lost 4 bases; unmatched junction nucleotides: 6. The CDR3 nucleotides read TGTGCCAGCAGCTTACTAGCGGGGGGGGCACCGTACAATGAGCAGTTCTTC. It specifies CASSLLAGGAPYNEQFF.

The chain is built from TRBV7-6 and TRBJ2-1; D not certain. In germline, CDR1 is SGHVS, CDR2 FNYEAQ. This CDR3 is 15 amino acids long. Trimming removed 0 bases from V and 3 bases from J, with 9 bases in between. CDR3 DNA: TGTGCCAGCAGCTTAGCAGGACCTCTCTACAATGAGCAGTTCTTC. Encoded protein: CASSLAGPLYNEQFF.

A word on this clonotype: Since a much larger clone is just one base distant, this may be a read error. The V gene is TRBV7-4, the J gene TRBJ2-1, with 7 bases that match TRBD2. Germline loops: CDR1 SGHVT, CDR2 SQSDAQ. V gave up 10 bases and J gave up 0 bases; unmatched junction bases: 6. CDR3 length: 14 residues. In DNA, the CDR3 is TGTGCCAACACCGGGGGGAGCTCCTACAATGAGCAGTTCTTC. This sequence encodes CANTGGSSYNEQFF.